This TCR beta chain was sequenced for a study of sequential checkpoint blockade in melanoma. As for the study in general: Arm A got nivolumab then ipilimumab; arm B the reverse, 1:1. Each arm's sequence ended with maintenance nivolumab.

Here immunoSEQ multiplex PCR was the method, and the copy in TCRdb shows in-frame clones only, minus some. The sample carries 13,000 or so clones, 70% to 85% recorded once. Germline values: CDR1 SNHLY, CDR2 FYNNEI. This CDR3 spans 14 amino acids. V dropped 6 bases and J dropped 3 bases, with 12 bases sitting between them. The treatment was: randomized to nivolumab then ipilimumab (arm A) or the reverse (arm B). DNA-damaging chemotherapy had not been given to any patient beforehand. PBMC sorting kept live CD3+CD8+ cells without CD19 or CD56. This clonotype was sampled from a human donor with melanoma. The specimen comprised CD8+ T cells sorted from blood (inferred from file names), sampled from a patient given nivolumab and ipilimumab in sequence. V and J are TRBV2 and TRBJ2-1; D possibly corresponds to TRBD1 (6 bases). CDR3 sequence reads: CASRGRDIYNEQFF. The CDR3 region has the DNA TGTGCCAGCAGGGGAAGGGACATCTACAATGAGCAGTTCTTC.